Listed here are 8 T cell receptor beta chains from one sample, sequenced in a study of T cell responses to AZD1222 COVID-19 vaccine. Using immunoSEQ multiplex PCR, the repertoire was profiled, and TCRdb retains in-frame clones only, with some absent. There are 190,000 or so clones in the sample; under 95% occur only once, and 0.9% to 1.1% lies in the top ten. Sequencing used peripheral blood, obtained 28 days after the second AZD1222 dose. The receptors were gathered from an adult who received the AZD1222 COVID-19 vaccine.

V gene TRBV10-3 combines with J gene TRBJ1-2; possibly TRBD1 for D (6 bases). Between the trimmed V and J ends, which lost 0 bases and 4 bases, there was a span of 9 bases. The CDR3 has 14 amino acids. Germline-derived CDR1 and CDR2 are ENHRY and SYGVKD. The CDR3 region is CAISESTGTYGYTF. CDR3 coding DNA: TGTGCCATCAGTGAGTCTACAGGGACCTATGGCTACACCTTC.

The chain links TRBV7-2 to TRBJ1-3; D perhaps matches TRBD1 (5 bases). The CDR3 runs 15 residues. V lost 0 bases and J 1 base, leaving 7 bases between the germline ends. Germline lookup yields CDR1 SGHTA and CDR2 FQGNSA. The chain's CDR3 is CASSLAPGSGNTIYF. As DNA, the CDR3 is TGTGCCAGCAGCTTAGCCCCAGGGTCTGGAAACACCATATATTTT.

V usage is TRBV18 and J usage is TRBJ1-4, with D maybe TRBD1 (6 bases). V dropped 6 bases and J dropped 12 bases, with 17 bases sitting between them. Germline V lookup: CDR1 KGHSH, CDR2 LQKENI. The CDR3 sequence is 13 residues long. The CDR3 is CASSTTGAGQLFF. Written as DNA, the CDR3 is TGTGCCAGCTCTACCACGGGGGCAGGCCAACTGTTTTTT.

This clone was found once. Other nucleotide sequences from this sample produce the same CDR3. V usage is TRBV9 and J usage is TRBJ1-2; 7 nucleotides agree with TRBD1. The V gene's germline CDR1 is SGDLS and CDR2 YYNGEE. V shed 3 bases, J shed 6 bases, and the junction held 2 bases outside the gene matches. The CDR3 is made up of 12 amino acids. The CDR3 loop is CASSAGTDGYTF. In DNA form, the CDR3 reads TGTGCCAGCAGCGCCGGGACAGATGGCTACACCTTC.

A few counts support this clone. The chain employs TRBV12-3 or TRBV12-4 and TRBJ1-1; no clear D gene. CDR3 length: 13 residues. V lost 4 bases and J lost 1, with 7 bases in between. The CDR3 loop is CASSSYENTEAFF. The CDR3, as DNA: TGTGCCAGCAGTTCATACGAGAACACTGAAGCTTTCTTT.

V is TRBV6-6 and J is TRBJ1-2; D gene unclear. The V end was cut by 0 bases, the J end by 4 bases, with 12 bases between. There are 15 residues in the CDR3. Germline V lookup: CDR1 MNHNY, CDR2 SVGAGI (reference sequence). The CDR3 loop reads CASSYSSDPPYGYTF. CDR3 DNA sequence: TGTGCCAGCAGTTACTCCTCAGACCCGCCCTATGGCTACACCTTC.

V gene TRBV2 combines with J gene TRBJ2-2; weak D call: TRBD2 (5 bases). Trimming left V 8 bases short and J 7 bases short, with 14 bases between. Germline CDR1 SNHLY, CDR2 FYNNEI. There are 13 residues in the CDR3. This chain's CDR3 is CASLGSPSGELFF. In DNA form, the CDR3 reads TGTGCCAGCCTAGGGAGTCCCAGCGGGGAGCTGTTTTTT.

This chain joins TRBV13 and TRBJ1-1; TRBD1 might be the D (5 bases). CDR1 PRHDT and CDR2 FYEKMQ come from the germline V gene (reference sequence). V lost 5 bases, J lost 10 bases, and 14 bases lay in between. The CDR3 is made up of 12 amino acids. The CDR3 loop reads CASSLSRVAAFF. The DNA of the CDR3 is TGTGCCAGCAGCCTCTCCAGGGTGGCAGCTTTCTTT.